Following are 30 T cell receptor beta chains from one sample sequenced in a study of CD8 T cells in ankylosing spondylitis. Study conclusions and caveats: In ankylosing spondylitis blood, a motif of seven to nine highly homologous TCR beta variants appeared characteristic.

TCRdb reprocessed the 5' RACE reads with MiXCR, giving one entry per CDR3 protein. This table has roughly 490,000 distinct CDR3 sequences, approximately 5% appearing once. The antigens these receptors bind are not known. Sequenced sample: blood, either unsorted or a sorted T cell fraction (not recorded which). These receptors all come from a male donor with ankylosing spondylitis.

This rearrangement joins TRBV5-6 to TRBJ2-1; D perhaps matches TRBD2 (5 bases). Germline CDR1 reads SGHDT; CDR2 reads YYEEEE. V lost 4 bases to trimming and J lost 5 bases, with 7 bases between them. This CDR3 region has 12 residues. The CDR3: CASSEGDNEQFF. In DNA form, the CDR3 reads TGTGCCAGCAGCGAGGGAGACAATGAGCAGTTCTTC.

This clonotype came up many times. V is TRBV6-5 and J is TRBJ2-3; the match to TRBD1 covers 9 bases. V lost 2 bases and J lost 15; bases outside the gene matches: 6. Germline lookup yields CDR1 MNHEY and CDR2 SVGAGI. The CDR3 is 12 amino acids. The CDR3 protein is CASSYEGTGQYF. Here the CDR3 DNA reads TGTGCCAGCAGTTACGAAGGGACAGGGCAATATTTT.

The table lists this clonotype with many counts. V is TRBV20-1 and J is TRBJ1-4; TRBD1 matches at 8 bases. The CDR3 is 14 amino acids. V shed 6 bases and J 3 bases; nucleotides not matched to a gene: 6. Looked up from germline, CDR1 is DFQATT and CDR2 is SNEGSKA (reference sequence). The CDR3 protein is CSAVQGVSNEKLFF. CDR3 coding DNA: TGCAGTGCCGTACAGGGGGTATCTAATGAAAAACTGTTTTTT.

This clonotype was counted at least ten times. The chain has TRBV7-2 and TRBJ2-5; 10 bases agree with TRBD1. This CDR3 comprises 14 residues. J was trimmed by 9 bases and V by 8 bases; bases with no gene match: 12. CDR1 is SGHTA, CDR2 FQGNSA, per germline. The DNA for the CDR3 is TGTGCCAGCGTCTATGGGACAGGGGCCCTGGCCCAGTACTTC. It codes for CASVYGTGALAQYF.

This clonotype turned up a few times. V and J are TRBV20-1 and TRBJ2-1; 10 bases match TRBD2. Per germline, CDR1 DFQATT and CDR2 SNEGSKA (reference sequence). This CDR3 has 19 residues. The V gene end was trimmed by 5 bases and the J gene end by 0 bases; junction bases not matched to a gene: 16. CDR3: CSAPPDGSGGTSSYNEQFF. The CDR3 bases are TGCAGTGCTCCCCCGGATGGTAGCGGGGGGACGAGCTCCTACAATGAGCAGTTCTTC.

This clonotype was seen repeatedly, ten times or more. V is TRBV15 and J is TRBJ2-3; no definite D call. V gave up 5 bases and J gave up 1 base, with 7 bases separating them. Germline loops: CDR1 LNHNV, CDR2 YYDKDF (reference sequence). The CDR3 loop spans 13 amino acids. The CDR3 is CATSGSGTDTQYF. For the CDR3, the DNA is TGTGCCACCAGCGGATCGGGCACAGATACGCAGTATTTT.

This clonotype was observed many times. The J gene is TRBJ1-5, the V gene TRBV6-6; D gene ambiguous. The germline gives CDR1 MNHNY, CDR2 SVGAGI (reference sequence). This CDR3 spans 13 amino acids. Trimming took off 6 bases at V and 3 bases at J, with 9 bases between the two ends. CDR3 in DNA: TGTGCCAGCAGCTACGGGTTCAATCAGCCCCAGCATTTT. It yields the protein CASSYGFNQPQHF.

This clonotype came up many times. The chain combines TRBV6-1 with TRBJ2-2, with D possibly TRBD2 on 6 matching bases. The length of the CDR3 is 16 residues. V was pared by 5 bases and J by 3 bases, with 16 bases between. Looked up from germline, CDR1 is MNHNS and CDR2 is SASEGT. This CDR3 reads CASSPHGGGDTGELFF. The CDR3 DNA follows: TGTGCCAGCAGTCCACACGGGGGTGGCGACACCGGGGAGCTGTTTTTT.

At least ten counts were recorded for this clonotype. The rearrangement joins TRBV20-1 to TRBJ2-7; either TRBD1 or TRBD2 may fit D (5 bases each). Germline V gene data show CDR1 as DFQATT and CDR2 as SNEGSKA (reference sequence). V was clipped by 1 base and J by 2 bases, with 12 bases between them. The length of the CDR3 is 14 residues. The CDR3 here is CSARVHGAAYEQYF. The CDR3 DNA is TGCAGTGCTAGAGTACACGGGGCCGCCTACGAGCAGTACTTC.

The sample holds many counts of this clonotype. This chain connects TRBV9 to TRBJ2-1, with 8 bases lining up with TRBD2. The CDR3 spans 15 residues. The germline V gene has CDR1 SGDLS and CDR2 YYNGEE. V shed 2 bases and J 8 bases; nucleotides not matched to a gene: 9. CDR3 nucleotide sequence: TGTGCCAGCAGCGTCGCGGGGGGCAGGGGCCATGAGCAGTTCTTC. It codes for CASSVAGGRGHEQFF.

At least ten counts were recorded for this clonotype. The chain is built from TRBV20-1 and TRBJ2-7; 8 bases fit TRBD1. The germline gives CDR1 DFQATT, CDR2 SNEGSKA (reference sequence). V was pared by 0 bases and J by 2 bases, with 6 bases of the junction left unmatched. CDR3 length: 15 residues. The CDR3 nucleotides are TGCAGTGCTAGAGACACAGGGGGTGATACCTACGAGCAGTACTTC. It specifies CSARDTGGDTYEQYF.

This clonotype was seen only a few times. The V call is TRBV30, the J call TRBJ2-7; D possibly matches TRBD1 or TRBD2 (5 bases each). CDR1 GTSNPN and CDR2 SVGIG come from the germline V gene (reference sequence). The CDR3 consists of 14 residues. The germline V and J ends were trimmed by 3 bases and 3 bases, with 15 bases remaining between them. CDR3 sequence: CAWRNRGTFYEQYF. CDR3 bases: TGTGCCTGGAGAAATAGAGGGACCTTCTACGAGCAGTACTTC.

In its sample, this clonotype was seen many times. The V gene is TRBV7-2, the J gene TRBJ1-1, with D possibly matching TRBD1 (5 bases). The CDR3 runs to 14 residues. The germline CDR1 and CDR2 sequences are SGHTA and FQGNSA. V lost 3 bases and J 6 bases, leaving 14 bases between the germline ends. The CDR3 sequence is CASSFGGGRAEAFF. The CDR3 DNA reads TGTGCCAGCAGCTTCGGGGGTGGAAGGGCTGAAGCTTTCTTT. Based on the CDR3 plus reference TRBV7-2 and TRBJ1-1, the full variable domain is GAGVSQSPSNKVTEKGKDVELRCDPISGHTALYWYRQSLGQGLEFLIYFQGNSAPDKSGLPSDRFSAERTGGSVSTLTIQRTQQEDSAVYLCASSFGGGRAEAFFGQGTRLTVV.

This clonotype was picked up many times. This chain connects TRBV7-8 to TRBJ2-1; 8 nucleotides align to TRBD2. Trimming took 3 bases from V and 2 from J; bases not matched to a gene: 3. CDR1 is SGHVS and CDR2 is FQNEAQ in the germline V gene. This CDR3 has 15 amino acids. This CDR3 reads CASSFIAGTYNEQFF. The CDR3 bases are TGTGCCAGCAGCTTCATAGCGGGAACCTACAATGAGCAGTTCTTC.

This clonotype has ten or more counts. The J gene is TRBJ2-1, the V gene TRBV24-1; the D gene is possibly TRBD2 (5 bases). The CDR3 totals 12 residues. Germline V gives CDR1 KGHDR, CDR2 SFDVKD. V was clipped by 4 bases and J by 8 bases, with 8 bases between them. This CDR3 reads CATSDAGYEQFF. The CDR3 nucleotides are TGTGCCACCAGTGACGCGGGCTATGAGCAGTTCTTC.

This clonotype was seen repeatedly, ten times or more. This chain connects TRBV6-1 to TRBJ2-1; 7 positions match TRBD1. The CDR3 covers 15 residues. Germline-derived CDR1 and CDR2 are MNHNS and SASEGT. V lost 2 bases, J lost 4 bases, and 5 bases stayed unmatched. The CDR3 is CASSEWRQGYNEQFF. Here the CDR3 DNA reads TGTGCCAGCAGTGAATGGAGACAGGGTTACAATGAGCAGTTCTTC.

Many counts were recorded for this clonotype. This sequence joins TRBV11-2 and TRBJ2-7; TRBD1 is a possible D gene (5 bases). Germline V lookup: CDR1 SGHAT, CDR2 FQNNGV. This CDR3 has 13 residues. The V end lost 5 bases, the J end lost 4 bases, and 12 bases lay between the germline ends. The chain's CDR3 is CASSGPQEYEQYF. In DNA form, the CDR3 reads TGTGCCAGCAGCGGACCACAGGAATACGAGCAGTACTTC. The full variable domain, rest sourced from reference TRBV11-2 and TRBJ2-7, is EAGVAQSPRYKIIEKRQSVAFWCNPISGHATLYWYQQILGQGPKLLIQFQNNGVVDDSQLPKDRFSAERLKGVDSTLKIQPAKLEDSAVYLCASSGPQEYEQYFGPGTRLTVT.

This clonotype was recorded at least ten times. The DNA for the CDR3 is TGCGCCAGCAGCCAAGTCCCAGGGCGGCGAGAGACCCAGTACTTC. Its translation is CASSQVPGRRETQYF. The gene calls are TRBV4-1 and TRBJ2-5; tentative D call: TRBD1 (5 bases). This CDR3 region has 15 residues. Per the germline V gene, CDR1 is MGHRA and CDR2 is YSYEKL. The V end was cut by 1 base, the J end by 4 bases, with 13 bases between.

The sample holds many counts of this clonotype. The chain joins TRBV28 to TRBJ1-5; 11 nucleotides agree with TRBD1. V gave up 5 bases and J gave up 7 bases; unmatched junction bases: 10. The CDR3 runs 16 residues. Germline lookup yields CDR1 MDHEN and CDR2 SYDVKM. DNA of the CDR3: TGTGCCAGCAGTCCCTCACCGGGACAGGGGGGACAGCCCCAGCATTTT. Translating gives CASSPSPGQGGQPQHF.

The table lists this clonotype with a few counts. The J gene is TRBJ2-3, the V gene TRBV10-1; 16 positions agree with TRBD2. The CDR3 is made up of 17 amino acids. CDR1 and CDR2 (germline): WNHNN, SYGVQD (reference sequence). V lost 6 bases, J lost 6 bases, and 9 bases stayed unmatched. DNA of the CDR3: TGCGCCAGCAGCTCGGCCGGGACTAGCGGGAGGGCCGATACGCAGTATTTT. This gives the protein CASSSAGTSGRADTQYF.

This clonotype was counted many times. A junction boundary mismatches the germline segment, possibly from a read error. This chain joins TRBV5-1 and TRBJ1-1; D remains ambiguous. The germline gives CDR1 SGHRS, CDR2 YFSETQ. This CDR3 is built from 15 residues. CDR3 nucleotide sequence: TGTGCCAGCAGTTTTTCAGGCGGCGGGAACACTGAAGCTTTCTTT. Amino acids: CASSFSGGGNTEAFF.

This clonotype has at least ten counts. This sequence joins TRBV11-1 and TRBJ2-4, with a possible D match to TRBD2 (6 bases). The CDR3 has 18 residues. Germline CDR1 reads SGHAT; CDR2 reads FQDESV (reference sequence). The ends were cut back, 5 bases at V and 0 bases at J, with 20 bases in the middle. The CDR3 spells CASSLTGSGEIAKNIQYF. As DNA, the CDR3 is TGTGCCAGCAGCCTCACCGGTTCGGGGGAGATAGCCAAAAACATTCAGTACTTC.

This clonotype was picked up many times. The gene calls are TRBV4-3 and TRBJ1-6; 7 nucleotides line up with TRBD1. The CDR3 totals 17 residues. Germline V gene lookup returns CDR1 LGHNA and CDR2 YSLEER. The V and J ends lost 0 bases and 6 bases, in that order; junction bases with no gene match: 8. CDR3 DNA: TGCGCCAGCAGCCAAGATTTCCAGGGGGAGACTAATTCACCCCTCCACTTT. Translated: CASSQDFQGETNSPLHF.

The J gene is TRBJ2-5, the V gene TRBV5-1; D ambiguous. Trimming stripped 5 bases from V and 5 bases from J, with 16 bases between. This CDR3 region has 14 residues. Germline V gene data show CDR1 as SGHRS and CDR2 as YFSETQ. In nucleotides, the CDR3 is TGCGCCAGCAGTGTCGAGAGCCCCCGGGAGACCCAGTACTTC. Protein product: CASSVESPRETQYF.

This clonotype was counted ten times or more. V and J are TRBV9 and TRBJ2-2, with D hard to call. From germline, CDR1 is SGDLS and CDR2 YYNGEE. V lost 1 base, J lost 6 bases, and 4 bases lay in between. The CDR3 loop spans 12 amino acids. DNA of the CDR3: TGTGCCAGCAGCGTATTCCCCGGGGAGCTGTTTTTT. This translates into CASSVFPGELFF.

Many counts were recorded for this clonotype. The chain carries TRBV7-9 and TRBJ2-2; no firm D call. The germline V gene encodes CDR1 SEHNR and CDR2 FQNEAQ (reference sequence). The CDR3 totals 12 residues. V was trimmed by 0 bases and J by 7 bases, leaving 3 bases between them. CDR3 loop: CASSLAHGELFF. CDR3 in DNA: TGTGCCAGCAGCTTAGCGCACGGGGAGCTGTTTTTT.

This clonotype was observed at least ten times. This chain connects TRBV10-3 to TRBJ1-5; D remains unclear. Germline CDR1 is ENHRY and CDR2 is SYGVKD. The CDR3 length is 13 residues. V gave up 3 bases and J gave up 8 bases, with 11 bases separating them. The CDR3, as DNA: TGTGCCATCAGTGAAGCGCGTGGAGAGCCCCAGCATTTT. This encodes CAISEARGEPQHF.

This clonotype was counted at least ten times. The gene calls are TRBV20-1 and TRBJ2-7, with D perhaps matching TRBD1 (6 bases). Germline V lookup: CDR1 DFQATT, CDR2 SNEGSKA (reference sequence). The CDR3 is 13 residues long. The germline V and J ends were trimmed by 6 bases and 2 bases, with 14 bases remaining between them. CDR3 sequence: CSALGTSPYEQYF. The CDR3 nucleotides read TGCAGTGCCTTGGGGACAAGCCCCTACGAGCAGTACTTC.

The chain links TRBV6-2 or TRBV6-3 to TRBJ2-1; 9 positions agree with TRBD1. CDR3 length: 16 amino acids. The V gene's germline CDR1 is MNHEY and CDR2 SVGEGT. The J segment lost 2 bases and the V segment lost 2 bases, leaving 4 bases of the junction unmatched. CDR3 in DNA: TGTGCCAGCAGTTACCGGGACAGGGTCACCTACAATGAGCAGTTCTTC. Its protein is CASSYRDRVTYNEQFF.

The rearrangement joins TRBV7-2 to TRBJ2-1, with 14 bases identical to TRBD2. The CDR3 length is 15 residues. CDR1 is SGHTA, CDR2 FQGNSA, per germline. Losses at the gene ends were 5 bases for V and 10 bases for J; bases not matched to a gene: 7. The CDR3: CASSPTSGGAGEQFF. DNA of the CDR3: TGTGCCAGCAGCCCGACTAGCGGGGGGGCCGGGGAGCAGTTCTTC.